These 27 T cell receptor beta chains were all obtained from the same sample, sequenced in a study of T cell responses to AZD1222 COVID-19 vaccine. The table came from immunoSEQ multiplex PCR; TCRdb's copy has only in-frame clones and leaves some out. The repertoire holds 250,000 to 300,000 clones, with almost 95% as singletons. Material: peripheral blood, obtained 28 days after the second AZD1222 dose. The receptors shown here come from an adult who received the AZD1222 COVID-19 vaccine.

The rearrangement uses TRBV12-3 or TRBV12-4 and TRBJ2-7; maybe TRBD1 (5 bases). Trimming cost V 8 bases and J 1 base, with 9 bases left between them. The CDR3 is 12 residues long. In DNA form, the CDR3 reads TGTGCCAGCGCAGGGTCTTCCTACGAGCAGTACTTC. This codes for CASAGSSYEQYF.

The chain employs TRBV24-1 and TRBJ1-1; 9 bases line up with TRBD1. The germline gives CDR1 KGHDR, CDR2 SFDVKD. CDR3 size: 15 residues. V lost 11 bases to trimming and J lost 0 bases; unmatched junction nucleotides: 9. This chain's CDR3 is CARYRTGAMNTEAFF. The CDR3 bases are TGTGCCAGATATCGGACAGGGGCAATGAACACTGAAGCTTTCTTT.

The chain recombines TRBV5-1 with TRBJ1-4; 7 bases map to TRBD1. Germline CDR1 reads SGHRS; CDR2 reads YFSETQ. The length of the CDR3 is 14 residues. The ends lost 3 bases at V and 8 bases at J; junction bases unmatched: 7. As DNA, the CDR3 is TGCGCCAGCAGCTACACTCAGGGGGGCGAAAAACTGTTTTTT. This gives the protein CASSYTQGGEKLFF.

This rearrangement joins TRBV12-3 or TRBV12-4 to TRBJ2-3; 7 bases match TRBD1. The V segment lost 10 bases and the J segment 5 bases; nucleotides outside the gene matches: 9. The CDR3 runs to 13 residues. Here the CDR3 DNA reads TGTGCCACCGGAGAAGGGGGCCGAGATACGCAGTATTTT. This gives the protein CATGEGGRDTQYF.

CDR3 bases: TGCGCCAGCGGACAGGATTATAACTATGGCTACACCTTC. As protein: CASGQDYNYGYTF. The chain recombines TRBV5-1 with TRBJ1-2; 7 nucleotides line up with TRBD1. The trim removed 7 bases at V and 1 base at J, leaving 4 bases unmatched. The germline V gene has CDR1 SGHRS and CDR2 YFSETQ. This CDR3 is built from 13 residues. Full variable domain (outside the CDR3, taken from reference TRBV5-1 and TRBJ1-2): KAGVTQTPRYLIKTRGQQVTLSCSPISGHRSVSWYQQTPGQGLQFLFEYFSETQRNKGNFPGRFSGRQFSNSRSEMNVSTLELGDSALYLCASGQDYNYGYTFGSGTRLTVV.

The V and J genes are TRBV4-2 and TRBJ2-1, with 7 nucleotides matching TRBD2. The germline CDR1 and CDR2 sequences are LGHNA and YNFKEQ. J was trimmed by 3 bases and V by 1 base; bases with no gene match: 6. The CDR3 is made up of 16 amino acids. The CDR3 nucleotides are TGTGCCAGCAGCCAAGGTGGGGCTAGCGGCTACAATGAGCAGTTCTTC. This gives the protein CASSQGGASGYNEQFF.

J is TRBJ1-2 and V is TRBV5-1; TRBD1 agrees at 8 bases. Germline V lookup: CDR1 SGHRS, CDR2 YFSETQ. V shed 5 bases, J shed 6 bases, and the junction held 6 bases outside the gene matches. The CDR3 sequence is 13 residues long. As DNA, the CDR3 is TGCGCCAGCAGTTCAGGGGGCGTGGATGGCTACACCTTC. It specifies CASSSGGVDGYTF.

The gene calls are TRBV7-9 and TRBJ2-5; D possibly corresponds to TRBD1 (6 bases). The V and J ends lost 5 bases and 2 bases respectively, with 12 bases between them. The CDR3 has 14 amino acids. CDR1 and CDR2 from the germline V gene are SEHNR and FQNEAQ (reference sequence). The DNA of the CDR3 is TGTGCCAGCAGCCCATGGACAGCTCAAGAGACCCAGTACTTC. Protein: CASSPWTAQETQYF.

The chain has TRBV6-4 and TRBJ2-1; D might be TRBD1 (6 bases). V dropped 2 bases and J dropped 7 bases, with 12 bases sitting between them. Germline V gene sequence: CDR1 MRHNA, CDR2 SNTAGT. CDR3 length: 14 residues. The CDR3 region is CASSDGGVGNEQFF. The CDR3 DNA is TGTGCCAGCAGTGACGGGGGCGTGGGGAATGAGCAGTTCTTC.

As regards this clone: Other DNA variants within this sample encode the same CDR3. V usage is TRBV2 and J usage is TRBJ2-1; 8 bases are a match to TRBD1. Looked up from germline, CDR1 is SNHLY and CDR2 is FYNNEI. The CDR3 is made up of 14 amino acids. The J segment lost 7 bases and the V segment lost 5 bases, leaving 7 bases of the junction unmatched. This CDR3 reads CASSSRDRYNEQFF. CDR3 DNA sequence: TGTGCCAGCAGTTCCCGGGACAGGTATAATGAGCAGTTCTTC.

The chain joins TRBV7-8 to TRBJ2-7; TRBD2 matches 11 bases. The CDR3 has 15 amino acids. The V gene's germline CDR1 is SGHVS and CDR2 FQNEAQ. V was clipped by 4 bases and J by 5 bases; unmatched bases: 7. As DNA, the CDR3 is TGTGCCAGCAGCTCCACTAGCGGGAGTTGGAACGAGCAGTACTTC. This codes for CASSSTSGSWNEQYF.

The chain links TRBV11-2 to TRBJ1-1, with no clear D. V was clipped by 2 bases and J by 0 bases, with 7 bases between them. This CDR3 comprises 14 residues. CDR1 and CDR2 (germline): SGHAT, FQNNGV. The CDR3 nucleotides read TGTGCCAGCAGCTTAATGAAGTTGAACACTGAAGCTTTCTTT. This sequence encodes CASSLMKLNTEAFF.

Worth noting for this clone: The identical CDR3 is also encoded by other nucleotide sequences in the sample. The CDR3 is CASSLGPNQPQHF. In DNA, the CDR3 is TGCGCCAGCAGCTTGGGGCCCAATCAGCCCCAGCATTTT. V is TRBV5-1 and J is TRBJ1-5; D is undetermined. Germline V lookup: CDR1 SGHRS, CDR2 YFSETQ. The germline V and J ends were trimmed by 0 bases and 3 bases, with 4 bases remaining between them. The CDR3 consists of 13 residues.

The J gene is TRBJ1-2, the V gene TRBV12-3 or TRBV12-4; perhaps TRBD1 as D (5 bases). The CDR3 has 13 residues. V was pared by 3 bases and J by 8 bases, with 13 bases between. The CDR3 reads CASSFRVKNGYTF. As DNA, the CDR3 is TGTGCCAGCAGTTTCAGGGTCAAGAACGGCTACACCTTC.

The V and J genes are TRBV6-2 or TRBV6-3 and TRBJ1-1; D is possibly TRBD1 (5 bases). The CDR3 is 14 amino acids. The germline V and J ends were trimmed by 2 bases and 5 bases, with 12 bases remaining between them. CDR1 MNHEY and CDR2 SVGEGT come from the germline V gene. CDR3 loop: CASSYIRESTEAFF. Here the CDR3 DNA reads TGTGCCAGCAGTTACATCAGGGAAAGTACTGAAGCTTTCTTT.

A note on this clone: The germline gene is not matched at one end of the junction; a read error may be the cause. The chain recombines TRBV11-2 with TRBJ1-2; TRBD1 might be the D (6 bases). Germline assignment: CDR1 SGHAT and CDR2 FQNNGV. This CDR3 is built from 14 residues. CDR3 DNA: TGTGCCAGCAGCCTAGACAGGTTGGACTATGGCTACACCTTC. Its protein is CASSLDRLDYGYTF.

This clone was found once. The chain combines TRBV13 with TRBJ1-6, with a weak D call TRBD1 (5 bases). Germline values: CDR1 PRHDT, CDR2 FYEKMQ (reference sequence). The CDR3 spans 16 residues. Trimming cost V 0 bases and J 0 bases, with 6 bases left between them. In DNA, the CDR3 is TGTGCCAGCAGCTTAGGGCAGGGCTCCTATAATTCACCCCTCCACTTT. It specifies CASSLGQGSYNSPLHF.

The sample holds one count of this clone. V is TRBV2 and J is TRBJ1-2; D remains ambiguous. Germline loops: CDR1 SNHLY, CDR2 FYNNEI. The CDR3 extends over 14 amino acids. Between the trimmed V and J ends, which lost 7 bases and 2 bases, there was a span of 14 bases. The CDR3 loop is CASIVDSGNYGYTF. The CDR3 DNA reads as TGTGCCAGCATAGTAGATTCGGGGAACTATGGCTACACCTTC.

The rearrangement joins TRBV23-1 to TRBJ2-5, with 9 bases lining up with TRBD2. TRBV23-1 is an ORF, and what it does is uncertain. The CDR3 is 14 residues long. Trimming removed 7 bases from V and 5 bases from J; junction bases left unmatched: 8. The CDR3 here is CASNPLAGWETQYF. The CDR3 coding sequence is TGCGCCAGCAACCCCCTAGCGGGGTGGGAGACCCAGTACTTC.

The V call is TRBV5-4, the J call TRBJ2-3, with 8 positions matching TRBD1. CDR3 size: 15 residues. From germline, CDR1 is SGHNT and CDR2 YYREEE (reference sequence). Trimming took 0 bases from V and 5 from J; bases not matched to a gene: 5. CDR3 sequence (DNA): TGTGCCAGCAGCTTGGCCCAGGGGACAGGAGATACGCAGTATTTT. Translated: CASSLAQGTGDTQYF. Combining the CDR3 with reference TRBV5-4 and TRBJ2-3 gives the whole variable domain ETGVTQSPTHLIKTRGQQVTLRCSSQSGHNTVSWYQQALGQGPQFIFQYYREEENGRGNFPPRFSGLQFPNYSSELNVNALELDDSALYLCASSLAQGTGDTQYFGPGTRLTVL.

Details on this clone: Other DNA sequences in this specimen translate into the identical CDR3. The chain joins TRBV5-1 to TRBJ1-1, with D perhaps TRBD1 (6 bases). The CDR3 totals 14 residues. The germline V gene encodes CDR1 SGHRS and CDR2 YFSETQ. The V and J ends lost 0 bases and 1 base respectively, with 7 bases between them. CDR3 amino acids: CASSLDRANTEAFF. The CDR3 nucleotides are TGCGCCAGCAGCTTGGACAGGGCGAACACTGAAGCTTTCTTT. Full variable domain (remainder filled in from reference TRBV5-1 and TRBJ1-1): KAGVTQTPRYLIKTRGQQVTLSCSPISGHRSVSWYQQTPGQGLQFLFEYFSETQRNKGNFPGRFSGRQFSNSRSEMNVSTLELGDSALYLCASSLDRANTEAFFGQGTRLTVV.

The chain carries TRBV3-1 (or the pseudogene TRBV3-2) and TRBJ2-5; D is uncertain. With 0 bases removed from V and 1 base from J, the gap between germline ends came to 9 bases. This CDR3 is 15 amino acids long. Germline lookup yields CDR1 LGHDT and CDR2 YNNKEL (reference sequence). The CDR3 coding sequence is TGTGCCAGCAGCCAAGATTGGGCAGTCCAAGAGACCCAGTACTTC. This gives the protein CASSQDWAVQETQYF.

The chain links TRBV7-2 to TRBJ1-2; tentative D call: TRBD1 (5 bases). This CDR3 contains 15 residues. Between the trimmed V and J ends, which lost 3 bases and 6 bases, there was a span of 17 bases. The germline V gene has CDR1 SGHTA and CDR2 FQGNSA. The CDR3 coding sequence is TGTGCCAGCAGCTTCTCGAGGGGCGCGCAAAATGGCTACACCTTC. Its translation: CASSFSRGAQNGYTF.

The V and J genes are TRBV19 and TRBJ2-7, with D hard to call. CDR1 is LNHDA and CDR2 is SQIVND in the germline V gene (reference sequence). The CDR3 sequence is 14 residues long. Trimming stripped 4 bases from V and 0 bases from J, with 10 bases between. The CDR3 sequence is CASSTSRASYEQYF. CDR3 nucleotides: TGTGCCAGTAGTACCAGCCGGGCCTCCTACGAGCAGTACTTC.

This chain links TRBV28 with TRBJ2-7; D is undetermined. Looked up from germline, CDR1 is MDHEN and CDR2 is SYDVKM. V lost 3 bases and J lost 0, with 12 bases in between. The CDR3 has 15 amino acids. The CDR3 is CASSLAGLSSYEQYF. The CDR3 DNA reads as TGTGCCAGCAGTTTGGCAGGCCTGAGCTCCTACGAGCAGTACTTC.

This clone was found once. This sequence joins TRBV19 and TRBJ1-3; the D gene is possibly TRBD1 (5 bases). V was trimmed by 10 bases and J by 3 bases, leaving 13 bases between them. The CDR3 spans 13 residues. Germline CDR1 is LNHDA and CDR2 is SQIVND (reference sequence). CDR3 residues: CATLRGNGNTIYF. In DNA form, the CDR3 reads TGTGCCACCTTAAGGGGAAATGGAAACACCATATATTTT.

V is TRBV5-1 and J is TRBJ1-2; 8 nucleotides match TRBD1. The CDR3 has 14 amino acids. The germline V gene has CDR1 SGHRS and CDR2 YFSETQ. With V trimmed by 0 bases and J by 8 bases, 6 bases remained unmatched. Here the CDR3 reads CASSLGGQGNGYTF. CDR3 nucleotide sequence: TGCGCCAGCAGCTTGGGCGGACAGGGTAACGGCTACACCTTC.